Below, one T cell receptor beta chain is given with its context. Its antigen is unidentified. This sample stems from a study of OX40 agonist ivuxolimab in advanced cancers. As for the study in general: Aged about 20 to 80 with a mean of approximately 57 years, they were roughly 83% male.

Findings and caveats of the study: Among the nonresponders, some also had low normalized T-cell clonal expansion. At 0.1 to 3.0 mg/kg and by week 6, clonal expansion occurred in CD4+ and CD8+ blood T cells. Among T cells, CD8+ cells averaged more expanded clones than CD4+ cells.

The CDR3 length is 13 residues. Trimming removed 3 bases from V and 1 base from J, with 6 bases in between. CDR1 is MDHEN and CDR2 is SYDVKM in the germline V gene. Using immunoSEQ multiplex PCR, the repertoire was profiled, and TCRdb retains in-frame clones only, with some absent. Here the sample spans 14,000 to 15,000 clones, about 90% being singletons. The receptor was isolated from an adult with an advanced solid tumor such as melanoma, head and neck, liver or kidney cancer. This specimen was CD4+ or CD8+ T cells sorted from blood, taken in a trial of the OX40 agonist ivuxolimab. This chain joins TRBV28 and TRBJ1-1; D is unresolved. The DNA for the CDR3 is TGTGCCAGCAGTTTTGTCGAGAACACTGAAGCTTTCTTT. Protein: CASSFVENTEAFF.